These 27 T cell receptor beta chains were sequenced from one sample in a study of cytomegalovirus exposure and HLA in healthy donors. This PCR relied on a set of 60 Vbeta primers and 13 Jbeta primers. TCRdb keeps only in-frame clones here, not all; method: immunoSEQ multiplex PCR. The sample lists 75,000 to 100,000 clones; about 81% were seen once. Material: PBMCs. The receptors here all came from a man between 40 and 49 years old in good health and CMV-seropositive.

The V gene is TRBV10-2, the J gene TRBJ2-5; 7 bases are shared with TRBD2. The germline gives CDR1 WSHSY, CDR2 SAAADI. CDR3 length: 15 residues. Germline trimming cut 4 bases from V and 3 bases from J; bases unmatched to any gene: 8. CDR3 sequence reads: CASSGTGGDKETQYF. The CDR3 DNA reads TGCGCCAGCAGTGGAACGGGGGGAGATAAAGAGACCCAGTACTTC.

J is TRBJ1-4 and V is TRBV18, with 8 bases that match TRBD1. V shed 6 bases and J 8 bases; nucleotides not matched to a gene: 8. The germline CDR1 and CDR2 sequences are KGHSH and LQKENI. The CDR3 loop spans 14 amino acids. The CDR3 bases are TGTGCCAGCTCCGCAGGGGGCGAGGTGGAAAAACTGTTTTTT. Translated, it gives CASSAGGEVEKLFF.

This chain uses TRBV5-1 with TRBJ1-1; TRBD1 might be the D (5 bases). This CDR3 comprises 15 residues. V dropped 1 base and J dropped 0 bases, with 10 bases sitting between them. Germline V CDR1 and CDR2: SGHRS, YFSETQ. CDR3 amino acids: CASSLSGLLNTEAFF. For the CDR3, the DNA is TGCGCCAGCAGCTTGTCGGGACTCCTGAACACTGAAGCTTTCTTT.

This clone has more than one count but fewer than ten. The chain links TRBV19 to TRBJ1-3, with D possibly matching TRBD1 (5 bases). The ends were cut back, 10 bases at V and 4 bases at J, with 8 bases in the middle. Germline V gives CDR1 LNHDA, CDR2 SQIVND (reference sequence). The length of the CDR3 is 11 residues. The CDR3 reads CATYRGNTIYF. The CDR3 bases are TGTGCCACTTACAGGGGAAACACCATATATTTT.

This chain links TRBV11-2 with TRBJ1-5, with a tentative D call TRBD1 (6 bases). Germline CDR1 and CDR2: SGHAT and FQNNGV. This CDR3 has 15 residues. Trimming removed 1 base from V and 3 bases from J, with 10 bases in between. CDR3 region: CASSLGGQINQPQHF. CDR3 DNA sequence: TGTGCCAGCAGCTTAGGAGGACAGATCAATCAGCCCCAGCATTTT.

V and J are TRBV18 and TRBJ1-1; 8 positions agree with TRBD1. CDR1 is KGHSH, CDR2 LQKENI, per germline. Trimming removed 3 bases from V and 4 bases from J; junction bases left unmatched: 4. The CDR3 is 14 residues long. CDR3 DNA: TGTGCCAGCTCACCCGCAGGGGGCCTCACTGAAGCTTTCTTT. Its protein product is CASSPAGGLTEAFF.

The chain joins TRBV11-2 to TRBJ2-7; D possibly matches TRBD1 or TRBD2 (6 bases each). The germline gives CDR1 SGHAT, CDR2 FQNNGV. The CDR3 is 11 residues long. Trimming took off 9 bases at V and 6 bases at J, with 12 bases between the two ends. CDR3 in DNA: TGTGCCAGTAGCGGACAGCTCGAGCAGTACTTC. Encoded protein: CASSGQLEQYF.

This chain connects TRBV28 to TRBJ1-1; 7 bases are a match to TRBD1. The CDR3 runs 14 residues. In germline, CDR1 is MDHEN, CDR2 SYDVKM. The V gene end was trimmed by 5 bases and the J gene end by 6 bases; junction bases not matched to a gene: 9. Here the CDR3 DNA reads TGTGCCAGCAGTCCCTACACAGGGGTTGCTGAAGCTTTCTTT. It yields the protein CASSPYTGVAEAFF.

This clone was detected only a few times. The V and J genes are TRBV28 and TRBJ1-6; 10 bases map to TRBD1. Unmatched junction bases numbered 7, after V lost 7 bases and J lost 10 bases. This CDR3 contains 14 residues. Germline V gene data show CDR1 as MDHEN and CDR2 as SYDVKM. The CDR3 protein is CASTDRGPWSPLHF. CDR3 sequence (DNA): TGTGCCAGCACAGACAGGGGGCCATGGTCACCCCTCCACTTT.

This chain joins TRBV19 and TRBJ1-4; TRBD1 is a possible D gene (6 bases). V was shortened by 7 bases and J by 3 bases, with 21 bases between the two germline ends. CDR1 is LNHDA, CDR2 SQIVND, per germline (reference sequence). The CDR3 has 17 residues. DNA of the CDR3: TGTGCCAGTATCCGGACAGCCTCATCACTTTCTAATGAAAAACTGTTTTTT. Amino acids: CASIRTASSLSNEKLFF.

The rearrangement joins TRBV10-3 to TRBJ1-4; 7 positions agree with TRBD1. CDR1 and CDR2 from the germline V gene are ENHRY and SYGVKD. The trim removed 6 bases at V and 8 bases at J, leaving 9 bases unmatched. The CDR3 covers 14 residues. The CDR3 DNA is TGTGCCATCAGCGACCCGGGACAGAAAGAAAAACTGTTTTTT. Its protein product is CAISDPGQKEKLFF.

The V and J genes are TRBV5-8 and TRBJ2-1; tentative D call: TRBD1 (6 bases). This CDR3 is built from 15 residues. V was cut by 3 bases and J by 0 bases, with 10 bases left in between. Germline V lookup: CDR1 SGHTS, CDR2 YDEGEE. Here the CDR3 reads CASSSGTRSYNEQFF. The CDR3, as DNA: TGTGCCAGCAGCTCCGGGACACGCTCCTACAATGAGCAGTTCTTC.

The V gene is TRBV9, the J gene TRBJ2-7, with TRBD1 matching over 8 bases. Germline lookup yields CDR1 SGDLS and CDR2 YYNGEE. V lost 0 bases, J lost 2 bases, and 4 bases stayed unmatched. This CDR3 spans 15 amino acids. CDR3 residues: CASSVGGQGPYEQYF. CDR3 in DNA: TGTGCCAGCAGCGTAGGCGGACAGGGTCCCTACGAGCAGTACTTC.

In this sample, this clone turned up a few times. The V call is TRBV29-1, the J call TRBJ2-3, with 9 bases fitting TRBD2. The V and J ends lost 8 bases and 4 bases, in that order; junction bases with no gene match: 7. This CDR3 has 13 amino acids. Per germline, CDR1 SQVTM and CDR2 ANQGSEA. CDR3 region: CSFSGGPADTQYF. For the CDR3, the DNA is TGCAGCTTCAGCGGGGGGCCGGCAGATACGCAGTATTTT.

The DNA of the CDR3 is TGTGCCCCCGGGGGGGGGAGGAATACGCAGTATTTT. Residues: CAPGGGRNTQYF. V gene TRBV21-1 combines with J gene TRBJ2-3; the table's D call, TRBD2, was not checked against the DNA. TRBV21-1 represents a pseudogene. The CDR3 runs 12 residues.

This chain joins TRBV6-1 and TRBJ2-7, with 9 bases matching TRBD1. This CDR3 is 16 amino acids long. Germline values: CDR1 MNHNS, CDR2 SASEGT. J gave up 0 bases and V 1 base, and 4 bases lay outside the gene matches. In nucleotides, the CDR3 is TGTGCCAGCAGTGAAGTGGGGACAGGGAGCTCCTACGAGCAGTACTTC. Encoded protein: CASSEVGTGSSYEQYF.

This chain joins TRBV27 and TRBJ2-7, with 8 positions matching TRBD1. The CDR3 totals 15 residues. The V gene's germline CDR1 is MNHEY and CDR2 SMNVEV (reference sequence). Germline trimming cut 3 bases from V and 5 bases from J; bases unmatched to any gene: 9. CDR3 region: CASSFSMGQVDEQYF. In DNA form, the CDR3 reads TGTGCCAGCAGTTTTTCTATGGGACAGGTGGACGAGCAGTACTTC.

The chain joins TRBV19 to TRBJ2-1, with 8 nucleotides matching TRBD2. V was pared by 6 bases and J by 4 bases, with 5 bases of the junction left unmatched. This CDR3 contains 14 residues. The germline V gene encodes CDR1 LNHDA and CDR2 SQIVND (reference sequence). CDR3 nucleotides: TGTGCCAGTAGCACGACTAGCGCGTACAATGAGCAGTTCTTC. Its protein is CASSTTSAYNEQFF.

The J gene is TRBJ2-7, the V gene TRBV5-5; no firm D call. V shed 3 bases and J shed 3 bases, with 7 bases lying between them. This CDR3 comprises 12 residues. Germline V gives CDR1 SGHKS, CDR2 YYEKEE (reference sequence). CDR3 DNA sequence: TGTGCCAGCAGCTCCCTTTACTACGAGCAGTACTTC. Protein: CASSSLYYEQYF.

This clone was recorded once. The V and J genes are TRBV7-9 and TRBJ1-1, with D possibly TRBD1 on 6 matching bases. V gave up 1 base and J gave up 5 bases, with 8 bases separating them. Looked up from germline, CDR1 is SEHNR and CDR2 is FQNEAQ (reference sequence). CDR3 length: 13 amino acids. The CDR3 loop reads CASSLEGTTEAFF. CDR3 nucleotides: TGTGCCAGCAGCTTAGAAGGGACAACTGAAGCTTTCTTT.

J is TRBJ1-5 and V is TRBV28; D is ambiguous. Germline assignment: CDR1 MDHEN and CDR2 SYDVKM. The CDR3 contains 15 residues. The ends were cut back, 3 bases at V and 2 bases at J, with 11 bases in the middle. In DNA, the CDR3 is TGTGCCAGCAGTTTTGCGGGCGATGGCAATCAGCCCCAGCATTTT. It is translated as CASSFAGDGNQPQHF.

This clone was detected once. Germline and junction disagree at one end, which may indicate a read error. The chain links TRBV18 to TRBJ2-5; no definite D call. Germline lookup yields CDR1 KGHSH and CDR2 LQKENI. The CDR3 spans 13 residues. The CDR3 DNA sequence: TGTGCCGGCTCACCACTCCTACAAGAGACCCAGTACTTC. Protein sequence: CAGSPLLQETQYF.

V and J are TRBV28 and TRBJ2-7, with D perhaps TRBD2 (6 bases). CDR1 is MDHEN and CDR2 is SYDVKM in the germline V gene. The ends were cut back, 4 bases at V and 2 bases at J, with 15 bases in the middle. The CDR3 contains 15 residues. CDR3 sequence reads: CASSSGTSTPYEQYF. The DNA of the CDR3 is TGTGCCAGCAGTTCCGGGACTTCTACCCCCTACGAGCAGTACTTC.

This clone has only one observation. This sequence joins TRBV7-9 and TRBJ1-2; D is unclear. The CDR3 covers 11 residues. The germline gives CDR1 SEHNR, CDR2 FQNEAQ (reference sequence). Trimming stripped 3 bases from V and 7 bases from J, with 6 bases between. CDR3 nucleotide sequence: TGTGCCAGCAGCTTCGTAGCTGGCTACACCTTC. It encodes CASSFVAGYTF.

This chain links TRBV15 with TRBJ2-7; 8 bases are a match to TRBD1. J gave up 0 bases and V 5 bases, and 6 bases lay outside the gene matches. The CDR3 totals 15 residues. Per germline, CDR1 LNHNV and CDR2 YYDKDF (reference sequence). DNA for the CDR3: TGTGCCACCAGCCGGGTGGGACAGGACTCCTACGAGCAGTACTTC. Its translation is CATSRVGQDSYEQYF.

J is TRBJ2-7 and V is TRBV28; TRBD2 might be the D (5 bases). This CDR3 spans 16 amino acids. Trimming cost V 4 bases and J 3 bases, with 19 bases left between them. Germline lookup yields CDR1 MDHEN and CDR2 SYDVKM. Here the CDR3 DNA reads TGTGCCAGCAGTTCCCCACTAGTTTACGTCTACTACGAGCAGTACTTC. This gives the protein CASSSPLVYVYYEQYF.

In this sample, this clone turned up once. This chain joins TRBV6-5 and TRBJ2-7; D may be TRBD2 (7 bases). From germline, CDR1 is MNHEY and CDR2 SVGAGI. This CDR3 has 14 residues. Trimming stripped 5 bases from V and 3 bases from J, with 14 bases between. CDR3 nucleotide sequence: TGTGCCAGCAGTCAATCGGGGGGCCGCTACGAGCAGTACTTC. Translating gives CASSQSGGRYEQYF.